The 27 T cell receptor beta chains below come from one sample, sequenced in a study. Treg sorting used a CD4+CD25+CD127-/low gate. One entry per CDR3 protein, called by TCRdb with MiXCR from the 5' RACE reads. Found here are 32,000 or so distinct CDR3 sequences, more than 20% of them singletons; the top ten hold about 2.5%. Sequences were obtained from tumor-infiltrating Tregs sorted from the breast tumor. The receptors here all came from a female donor with breast cancer.

Details on this clonotype: Since a much larger clone is just one base distant, this may be a read error. The chain carries TRBV20-1 and TRBJ1-5; D gene uncertain. This CDR3 contains 13 residues. CDR1 and CDR2 (germline): DFQATT, SNEGSKA (reference sequence). V lost 0 bases, J lost 5 bases, and 8 bases lay in between. CDR3 DNA sequence: TGCAGTGCTAGAGATCAGGCTCATCAGCCCCAGCATTTT. Its protein product is CSARDQAHQPQHF.

Ten or more counts support this clonotype. This chain links TRBV12-3 or TRBV12-4 with TRBJ1-1; no reliable D call. This CDR3 has 14 residues. Trimming removed 3 bases at V and 1 base at J, with 9 bases between. The CDR3: CASSFSNENTEAFF. CDR3 DNA sequence: TGTGCCAGCAGTTTCTCCAATGAGAACACTGAAGCTTTCTTT.

Details on this clonotype: One base away lies a much larger clone, so this may be a sequencing read error. The gene calls are TRBV15 and TRBJ2-7; D perhaps matches TRBD1 (5 bases). V was shortened by 0 bases and J by 3 bases, with 12 bases between the two germline ends. This CDR3 contains 15 residues. CDR1 is LNHNV and CDR2 is YYDKDF in the germline V gene (reference sequence). The CDR3 DNA follows: TGTGCCACCAGCAGAGACCGGTCAGGGTTCTACGAGCAGTACTTC. This translates into CATSRDRSGFYEQYF.

CDR3 amino acids: CASKMSSNYGYTF. Written as DNA, the CDR3 is TGTGCCAGCAAGATGTCCAGCAACTATGGCTACACCTTC. The genes are TRBV27 and TRBJ1-2; no clear D. CDR1 and CDR2 (germline): MNHEY, SMNVEV (reference sequence). This CDR3 spans 13 amino acids. Deletions cut 7 bases from V and 2 bases from J, with 11 bases between.

As regards this clonotype: A much more abundant neighbour one base away suggests this may be a read error. The rearrangement joins TRBV18 to TRBJ2-5; no reliable D call. This CDR3 has 14 residues. V shed 3 bases and J shed 4 bases, with 12 bases lying between them. Germline V gene sequence: CDR1 KGHSH, CDR2 LQKENI. The CDR3: CASSPQQRRETQYF. The CDR3 DNA reads TGTGCCAGCTCACCTCAACAGCGACGAGAGACCCAGTACTTC.

The sample holds many counts of this clonotype. The V gene is TRBV7-9, the J gene TRBJ2-3; a possible D gene is TRBD2 (7 bases). The CDR3 totals 14 residues. The germline V gene has CDR1 SEHNR and CDR2 FQNEAQ (reference sequence). V shed 5 bases and J shed 4 bases, with 13 bases lying between them. The CDR3 loop is CASSHRGGPDTQYF. CDR3 DNA sequence: TGTGCCAGCAGCCACCGCGGGGGCCCAGATACGCAGTATTTT. The full variable domain, completed using reference TRBV7-9 and TRBJ2-3, is DTGVSQNPRHKITKRGQNVTFRCDPISEHNRLYWYRQTLGQGPEFLTYFQNEAQLEKSRLLSDRFSAERPKGSFSTLEIQRTEQGDSAMYLCASSHRGGPDTQYFGPGTRLTVL.

As regards this clonotype: A read error is possible here, since a much larger clone lies one base away. The V call is TRBV20-1, the J call TRBJ2-7, with 7 positions matching TRBD1. The trim removed 0 bases at V and 8 bases at J, leaving 10 bases unmatched. This CDR3 is 14 amino acids long. Germline-derived CDR1 and CDR2 are DFQATT and SNEGSKA (reference sequence). Here the CDR3 DNA reads TGCAGTGCTAGAGATCGAGAGGGGGCGCGTAAGCAGTACTTC. Amino acids: CSARDREGARKQYF.

The sample holds a few counts of this clonotype. This chain uses TRBV7-2 with TRBJ2-2; tentative D call: TRBD2 (5 bases). The germline gives CDR1 SGHTA, CDR2 FQGNSA. V lost 3 bases and J 4 bases, leaving 15 bases between the germline ends. CDR3 size: 16 residues. CDR3 residues: CASSLYLEGSTGELFF. In DNA form, the CDR3 reads TGTGCCAGCAGCTTGTATCTTGAGGGAAGCACCGGGGAGCTGTTTTTT.

This clonotype appeared many times. The chain links TRBV6-1 to TRBJ1-5; no definite D call. CDR1 is MNHNS and CDR2 is SASEGT in the germline V gene. The ends were cut back, 0 bases at V and 4 bases at J, with 13 bases in the middle. There are 16 residues in the CDR3. The CDR3 nucleotides are TGTGCCAGCAGTGAAGCTAGAGGGAGAGGGAATCAGCCCCAGCATTTT. Translating it yields CASSEARGRGNQPQHF.

The chain joins TRBV10-2 to TRBJ2-7; TRBD2 matches 7 bases. CDR3 length equals 16 residues. The germline gives CDR1 WSHSY, CDR2 SAAADI. The V gene end was trimmed by 6 bases and the J gene end by 0 bases; junction bases not matched to a gene: 11. The CDR3 sequence is CASSPTTSASSYEQYF. The DNA for the CDR3 is TGCGCCAGCAGCCCCACTACTAGCGCCAGCTCCTACGAGCAGTACTTC.

By proportion, this clonotype is medium-sized. The chain combines TRBV29-1 with TRBJ1-1; D ambiguous. Trimming cost V 3 bases and J 1 base, with 3 bases left between them. From germline, CDR1 is SQVTM and CDR2 ANQGSEA. This CDR3 has 11 residues. Written as DNA, the CDR3 is TGCAGCGTTGAGGAGAACACTGAAGCTTTCTTT. It specifies CSVEENTEAFF.

The CDR3 coding sequence is TGTGCCACCAGCAGAGATATTCAGCCCCAGCATTTT. Its protein product is CATSRDIQPQHF. This chain links TRBV15 with TRBJ1-5; no firm D call. This CDR3 is built from 12 residues. The ends were cut back, 0 bases at V and 6 bases at J, with 3 bases in the middle. The germline V gene has CDR1 LNHNV and CDR2 YYDKDF (reference sequence).

At least ten counts were recorded for this clonotype. This chain uses TRBV7-8 with TRBJ1-2, with D unresolved. The CDR3 spans 14 residues. Between the trimmed V and J ends, which lost 1 base and 6 bases, there was a span of 12 bases. From germline, CDR1 is SGHVS and CDR2 FQNEAQ. The CDR3 here is CASSLVKEGHGYTF. CDR3 nucleotides: TGTGCCAGCAGCTTAGTTAAGGAGGGCCATGGCTACACCTTC.

The rearrangement links TRBV20-1 to TRBJ2-1; D is possibly TRBD1 (8 bases). Germline V CDR1 and CDR2: DFQATT, SNEGSKA (reference sequence). This CDR3 region has 18 residues. V lost 1 base and J lost 0, with 19 bases in between. The DNA for the CDR3 is TGCAGTGCTAGAGGGAACAGGGGGAGGGTTAGCTCCTACAATGAGCAGTTCTTC. Protein sequence: CSARGNRGRVSSYNEQFF.

This chain joins TRBV4-2 and TRBJ1-5; D might be TRBD1 (6 bases). Between the trimmed V and J ends, which lost 1 base and 5 bases, there was a span of 12 bases. Looked up from germline, CDR1 is LGHNA and CDR2 is YNFKEQ. The CDR3 runs to 15 residues. CDR3 in DNA: TGTGCCAGCAGCCAAGGCTGGACAGAGTATCAGCCCCAGCATTTT. Amino acid sequence: CASSQGWTEYQPQHF.

This clonotype was seen at least ten times. The chain links TRBV5-1 to TRBJ2-3; a weak D match, TRBD1 (6 bases). The germline V gene has CDR1 SGHRS and CDR2 YFSETQ. Trimming took 3 bases from V and 2 from J, leaving 13 bases between them. This CDR3 is 15 amino acids long. CDR3 protein: CASSSQGLVTDTQYF. The CDR3 DNA follows: TGCGCCAGCAGCTCACAGGGTCTGGTCACAGATACGCAGTATTTT.

The chain recombines TRBV2 with TRBJ2-1, with 12 bases identical to TRBD2. The germline V gene has CDR1 SNHLY and CDR2 FYNNEI. This CDR3 has 15 residues. V lost 6 bases and J lost 7; bases outside the gene matches: 7. The CDR3 sequence is CASSERTSGKNEQFF. The CDR3 DNA is TGTGCCAGCAGCGAAAGGACTAGCGGGAAAAATGAGCAGTTCTTC.

The chain recombines TRBV15 with TRBJ2-7, with D possibly being TRBD2 (6 bases). CDR3 size: 15 residues. The ends were cut back, 4 bases at V and 0 bases at J, with 13 bases in the middle. The germline gives CDR1 LNHNV, CDR2 YYDKDF (reference sequence). CDR3 nucleotide sequence: TGTGCCACCAGCAAAGGGAAGGAGGGCTCCTACGAGCAGTACTTC. This translates into CATSKGKEGSYEQYF.

The chain links TRBV20-1 to TRBJ1-5; no reliable D call. CDR3 length equals 14 residues. With 1 base removed from V and 6 bases from J, the gap between germline ends came to 13 bases. CDR1 DFQATT and CDR2 SNEGSKA come from the germline V gene (reference sequence). In DNA, the CDR3 is TGCAGTGCTAGAGTGGGCGGGAGTAGTCAGCCCCAGCATTTT. This translates into CSARVGGSSQPQHF.

The V call is TRBV19, the J call TRBJ2-1; 13 nucleotides line up with TRBD2. V shed 7 bases, J shed 10 bases, and the junction held 13 bases outside the gene matches. The length of the CDR3 is 16 residues. CDR1 is LNHDA and CDR2 is SQIVND in the germline V gene (reference sequence). The CDR3 coding sequence is TGTGCCAGTAATACCTGGACTAGCGGGAGTGCGGCAGAGCAGTTCTTC. This codes for CASNTWTSGSAAEQFF. Supplemented by reference TRBV19 and TRBJ2-1, the full variable domain reads DGGITQSPKYLFRKEGQNVTLSCEQNLNHDAMYWYRQDPGQGLRLIYYSQIVNDFQKGDIAEGYSVSREKKESFPLTVTSAQKNPTAFYLCASNTWTSGSAAEQFFGPGTRLTVL.

This clonotype came up many times. The V gene is TRBV7-6, the J gene TRBJ2-3; the match to TRBD1 covers 8 bases. The CDR3 is made up of 15 amino acids. The ends lost 5 bases at V and 0 bases at J; junction bases unmatched: 4. Germline CDR1 and CDR2: SGHVS and FNYEAQ. The CDR3 bases are TGTGCCAGCAGCCCTAGGACAGGGAGCACAGATACGCAGTATTTT. As protein: CASSPRTGSTDTQYF.

Note on this clonotype: A junction boundary mismatches the germline segment, possibly from a read error. The chain carries TRBV7-6 and TRBJ2-1; D is perhaps TRBD2 (5 bases). CDR1 is SGHVS and CDR2 is FNYEAQ in the germline V gene. The CDR3 totals 17 residues. The CDR3 loop reads CASSPNCGSKSYTEQFF. CDR3 in DNA: TGTGCCAGCAGCCCCAATTGTGGGAGTAAGTCCTACACTGAGCAGTTCTTC.

The chain recombines TRBV20-1 with TRBJ1-5; D may be TRBD1 (5 bases). The germline V gene has CDR1 DFQATT and CDR2 SNEGSKA (reference sequence). This CDR3 is built from 13 residues. Trimming stripped 4 bases from V and 0 bases from J, with 7 bases between. The CDR3 loop reads CSATTDSNQPQHF. CDR3 nucleotide sequence: TGCAGTGCTACGACAGATAGCAATCAGCCCCAGCATTTT.

This clonotype has a count of ten or more. This chain links TRBV20-1 with TRBJ2-1; 14 bases agree with TRBD2. Germline assignment: CDR1 DFQATT and CDR2 SNEGSKA (reference sequence). The length of the CDR3 is 17 residues. V shed 1 base and J 2 bases; nucleotides not matched to a gene: 4. CDR3 bases: TGCAGTGCTAGAGGGACTAGCGGGAGGTTGGCCTACAATGAGCAGTTCTTC. Its translation: CSARGTSGRLAYNEQFF.

Note on this clonotype: A single base separates this from a much larger clone, so it may be a read error. The gene calls are TRBV7-9 and TRBJ2-3; the D is unclear. CDR3 size: 14 residues. Looked up from germline, CDR1 is SEHNR and CDR2 is FQNEAQ (reference sequence). The V end lost 5 bases, the J end lost 8 bases, and 17 bases lay between the germline ends. CDR3 sequence reads: CASSLDADSRTQYF. The CDR3 DNA is TGTGCCAGCAGCCTGGACGCCGATAGCCGTACGCAGTATTTT. Based on the CDR3 plus reference TRBV7-9 and TRBJ2-3, the full variable domain is DTGVSQNPRHKITKRGQNVTFRCDPISEHNRLYWYRQTLGQGPEFLTYFQNEAQLEKSRLLSDRFSAERPKGSFSTLEIQRTEQGDSAMYLCASSLDADSRTQYFGPGTRLTVL.

The rearrangement uses TRBV18 and TRBJ2-6; D not certain. CDR1 KGHSH and CDR2 LQKENI come from the germline V gene. Trimming pared 1 base from V and 0 bases from J, leaving 4 bases between. The CDR3 covers 15 residues. This CDR3 reads CASSPQNSGANVLTF. The DNA for the CDR3 is TGTGCCAGCTCACCACAAAACTCTGGGGCCAACGTCCTGACTTTC.

The rearrangement joins TRBV7-6 to TRBJ2-2; unclear D gene. Trimming stripped 5 bases from V and 1 base from J, with 11 bases between. The CDR3 contains 15 residues. Germline assignment: CDR1 SGHVS and CDR2 FNYEAQ. The CDR3 here is CASSVKKQNTGELFF. The CDR3 nucleotides read TGTGCCAGCAGCGTAAAGAAACAGAACACCGGGGAGCTGTTTTTT. The complete variable domain, with remaining parts taken from reference TRBV7-6 and TRBJ2-2, reads GAGVSQSPRYKVTKRGQDVALRCDPISGHVSLYWYRQALGQGPEFLTYFNYEAQQDKSGLPNDRFSAERPEGSISTLTIQRTEQRDSAMYRCASSVKKQNTGELFFGEGSRLTVL.